The 28 T cell receptor beta chains given below trace back to one sample, sequenced in a study of preoperative IRX-2 immunotherapy in early breast cancer. The table came from immunoSEQ multiplex PCR; TCRdb's copy has only in-frame clones and leaves some out. Of some 99,000 clones listed, 86% are singletons. Treatment specified: preoperative locoregional IRX-2 cytokine immunotherapy. The sequences come from tumor tissue, collected after IRX-2 immunotherapy. Receptors were obtained from a human donor with breast cancer.

The chain joins TRBV19 to TRBJ2-6; 8 nucleotides align to TRBD1. This CDR3 has 15 residues. J lost 2 bases, V lost 5 bases, and 2 bases had no gene match. Germline CDR1 and CDR2: LNHDA and SQIVND (reference sequence). The CDR3: CASSEGQAGANVLTF. CDR3 coding DNA: TGTGCCAGTAGTGAGGGACAGGCTGGGGCCAACGTCCTGACTTTC.

The V gene is TRBV28, the J gene TRBJ2-7; 7 bases fit TRBD2. The CDR3 consists of 13 residues. V lost 3 bases to trimming and J lost 4 bases; unmatched junction nucleotides: 3. Germline CDR1 and CDR2: MDHEN and SYDVKM. DNA for the CDR3: TGTGCCAGCAGTTTCGGGGGGAGGTACGAGCAGTACTTC. Translated: CASSFGGRYEQYF.

V usage is TRBV19 and J usage is TRBJ2-7, with 8 bases lining up with TRBD1. This CDR3 is 15 amino acids long. Germline V CDR1 and CDR2: LNHDA, SQIVND (reference sequence). V shed 2 bases, J shed 2 bases, and the junction held 5 bases outside the gene matches. CDR3 in DNA: TGTGCCAGTAGTATAAGGACAGGGCGACCCTACGAGCAGTACTTC. Protein sequence: CASSIRTGRPYEQYF.

The chain couples TRBV15 to TRBJ2-1, with D perhaps being TRBD1 or TRBD2 (6 bases each). CDR1 is LNHNV and CDR2 is YYDKDF in the germline V gene (reference sequence). Trimming shortened V by 2 bases and J by 4 bases, and 15 bases separated the two germline ends. The CDR3 is made up of 16 amino acids. Written as DNA, the CDR3 is TGTGCCACCAGCAGACCGCCGGGGGCGGGTTACAATGAGCAGTTCTTC. Translation gives CATSRPPGAGYNEQFF.

In its sample, this clone was seen a few times. The chain carries TRBV30 and TRBJ1-6, with D unclear. Germline V gives CDR1 GTSNPN, CDR2 SVGIG (reference sequence). This CDR3 has 14 residues. Between the trimmed V and J ends, which lost 5 bases and 0 bases, there was a span of 8 bases. CDR3 protein: CAWSSASYNSPLHF. CDR3 nucleotide sequence: TGTGCCTGGTCGAGTGCCTCCTATAATTCACCCCTCCACTTT. Full variable domain (rest looked up from reference TRBV30 and TRBJ1-6): SQTIHQWPATLVQPVGSPLSLECTVEGTSNPNLYWYRQAAGRGLQLLFYSVGIGQISSEVPQNLSASRPQDRQFILSSKKLLLSDSGFYLCAWSSASYNSPLHFGNGTRLTVT.

The gene calls are TRBV30 and TRBJ1-1; D unresolved. CDR1 is GTSNPN and CDR2 is SVGIG in the germline V gene (reference sequence). This CDR3 spans 13 amino acids. V was cut by 0 bases and J by 2 bases, with 7 bases left in between. For the CDR3, the DNA is TGTGCCTGGAGTGTAACGGCCAACACTGAAGCTTTCTTT. It codes for CAWSVTANTEAFF. The variable domain in full, completed from reference TRBV30 and TRBJ1-1, reads SQTIHQWPATLVQPVGSPLSLECTVEGTSNPNLYWYRQAAGRGLQLLFYSVGIGQISSEVPQNLSASRPQDRQFILSSKKLLLSDSGFYLCAWSVTANTEAFFGQGTRLTVV.

The gene calls are TRBV28 and TRBJ2-7; TRBD2 might be the D (5 bases). The V and J ends lost 8 bases and 2 bases respectively, with 13 bases between them. Germline V gives CDR1 MDHEN, CDR2 SYDVKM. The CDR3 loop spans 13 amino acids. CDR3 in DNA: TGTGCCAGCTTGGGTCTAGCCCCCTACGAGCAGTACTTC. It translates to CASLGLAPYEQYF.

V is TRBV28 and J is TRBJ1-2; 10 nucleotides agree with TRBD1. V dropped 3 bases and J dropped 7; count of bases not matched to a gene: 8. This CDR3 is built from 15 residues. The V gene's germline CDR1 is MDHEN and CDR2 SYDVKM. The CDR3 here is CASSFETGGAGGYTF. The CDR3, as DNA: TGTGCCAGCAGTTTTGAGACAGGGGGCGCGGGTGGCTACACCTTC.

The chain links TRBV14 to TRBJ1-2; D might be TRBD1 (5 bases). The CDR3 spans 15 residues. V lost 0 bases and J lost 8, with 16 bases in between. The germline V gene encodes CDR1 SGHDN and CDR2 FVKESK. DNA of the CDR3: TGTGCCAGCAGCCAAGAAACAGGTCATACGGAGGGCTACACCTTC. Protein product: CASSQETGHTEGYTF.

This clone has only a few counts. The chain is built from TRBV19 and TRBJ1-2; D ambiguous. Germline-derived CDR1 and CDR2 are LNHDA and SQIVND (reference sequence). This CDR3 contains 14 residues. V was shortened by 0 bases and J by 7 bases, with 12 bases between the two germline ends. The CDR3 loop is CASSIDRGFGGYTF. CDR3 coding DNA: TGTGCCAGTAGTATAGATCGAGGATTCGGTGGCTACACCTTC. The entire variable domain, with the rest obtained from reference TRBV19 and TRBJ1-2, is as follows: DGGITQSPKYLFRKEGQNVTLSCEQNLNHDAMYWYRQDPGQGLRLIYYSQIVNDFQKGDIAEGYSVSREKKESFPLTVTSAQKNPTAFYLCASSIDRGFGGYTFGSGTRLTVV.

The chain uses TRBV5-1 and TRBJ1-4, with TRBD1 matching over 9 bases. Germline V gene lookup returns CDR1 SGHRS and CDR2 YFSETQ. V shed 2 bases and J 9 bases; nucleotides not matched to a gene: 8. The CDR3 spans 15 residues. The CDR3, as DNA: TGCGCCAGCAGCTTAGTGACAGGGGGGAAGAAAAAACTGTTTTTT. Translating it yields CASSLVTGGKKKLFF. Full variable domain (remainder filled in from reference TRBV5-1 and TRBJ1-4): KAGVTQTPRYLIKTRGQQVTLSCSPISGHRSVSWYQQTPGQGLQFLFEYFSETQRNKGNFPGRFSGRQFSNSRSEMNVSTLELGDSALYLCASSLVTGGKKKLFFGSGTQLSVL.

V gene TRBV11-3 combines with J gene TRBJ1-5; possibly TRBD1 for D (6 bases). Germline V gene data show CDR1 as SGHNT and CDR2 as YENEEA. The CDR3 extends over 17 amino acids. V gave up 1 base and J gave up 3 bases, with 16 bases separating them. The CDR3: CASSLVRGGVDNQPQHF. The CDR3 DNA follows: TGTGCCAGCAGCTTAGTCAGGGGTGGGGTGGACAATCAGCCCCAGCATTTT.

Remarks on this clone: The DNA is left out, because the CDR3 cannot be placed on it with certainty; the CDR3 is given as TCRdb lists it. The V and J genes are TRBV1 and TRBJ2-2; no DNA check was done on the table's D call, TRBD2. TRBV1 counts as a pseudogene. From its first to its last residue, the CDR3 has 16 amino acids. The CDR3 reads CASSFYFGRGSVELFF.

V gene TRBV5-1 combines with J gene TRBJ2-1; 9 bases fit TRBD1. The CDR3 consists of 15 residues. Germline assignment: CDR1 SGHRS and CDR2 YFSETQ. With 2 bases clipped from V and 8 bases from J, the junction kept 8 bases outside the gene matches. CDR3 DNA: TGCGCCAGCAGCTTAGGGGGGACAGGGTACTATGAGCAGTTCTTC. Translating gives CASSLGGTGYYEQFF. The variable domain in full, completed from reference TRBV5-1 and TRBJ2-1, reads KAGVTQTPRYLIKTRGQQVTLSCSPISGHRSVSWYQQTPGQGLQFLFEYFSETQRNKGNFPGRFSGRQFSNSRSEMNVSTLELGDSALYLCASSLGGTGYYEQFFGPGTRLTVL.

The count of this clone is one. The chain couples TRBV7-4 to TRBJ2-3; 7 nucleotides line up with TRBD1. Germline loops: CDR1 SGHVT, CDR2 SQSDAQ. CDR3 length: 14 amino acids. Trimming cost V 2 bases and J 6 bases; bases outside gene matches: 5. Here the CDR3 reads CASSLRTQGDTQYF. DNA for the CDR3: TGTGCCAGCAGCTTACGAACACAGGGGGATACGCAGTATTTT.

The chain couples TRBV15 to TRBJ2-7, with TRBD1 identical over 7 bases. This CDR3 region has 15 residues. Germline V gene data show CDR1 as LNHNV and CDR2 as YYDKDF (reference sequence). V was pared by 2 bases and J by 0 bases, with 4 bases of the junction left unmatched. CDR3 protein: CATSRHRGSSYEQYF. CDR3 DNA: TGTGCCACCAGCAGACACAGGGGATCCTCCTACGAGCAGTACTTC. The full variable domain, in which reference TRBV15 and TRBJ2-7 provide the parts outside the CDR3, is DAMVIQNPRYQVTQFGKPVTLSCSQTLNHNVMYWYQQKSSQAPKLLFHYYDKDFNNEADTPDNFQSRRPNTSFCFLDIRSPGLGDTAMYLCATSRHRGSSYEQYFGPGTRLTVT.

This clone has just one count. The rearrangement uses TRBV28 and TRBJ2-7; possibly TRBD2 for D (5 bases). Trimming removed 7 bases from V and 4 bases from J, with 17 bases in between. CDR1 MDHEN and CDR2 SYDVKM come from the germline V gene. CDR3 length equals 14 residues. CDR3: CASTTSGIGYEQYF. The CDR3 DNA follows: TGTGCCAGCACCACCTCCGGGATAGGGTACGAGCAGTACTTC.

The chain links TRBV10-1 to TRBJ2-5; a weak D match, TRBD2 (5 bases). Between the trimmed V and J ends, which lost 5 bases and 5 bases, there was a span of 12 bases. This CDR3 spans 13 amino acids. Germline lookup yields CDR1 WNHNN and CDR2 SYGVQD (reference sequence). DNA for the CDR3: TGCGCCAGCAGTCTAAATCCGGGGGAGACCCAGTACTTC. This codes for CASSLNPGETQYF.

V is TRBV12-5 and J is TRBJ1-4; D possibly corresponds to TRBD1 (5 bases). This CDR3 contains 13 residues. V lost 4 bases to trimming and J lost 8 bases, with 11 bases between them. Germline V gene sequence: CDR1 LGHNT, CDR2 FRNRAP. CDR3 sequence: CASGWGLGEKLFF. For the CDR3, the DNA is TGTGCTAGTGGTTGGGGACTTGGGGAAAAACTGTTTTTT.

The chain couples TRBV25-1 to TRBJ1-6, with D unresolved. V dropped 6 bases and J dropped 8 bases, with 11 bases sitting between them. The CDR3 length is 13 residues. CDR1 and CDR2 from the germline V gene are MGHDK and SYGVNS. CDR3 residues: CASSQKSDSPLHF. CDR3 DNA sequence: TGTGCCAGCAGCCAAAAAAGTGATTCACCCCTCCACTTT.

This chain uses TRBV6-8 with TRBJ1-5; maybe TRBD1 (6 bases). V lost 8 bases and J 4 bases, leaving 12 bases between the germline ends. This CDR3 contains 13 residues. The germline CDR1 and CDR2 sequences are MNHGY and SAAAGT. The CDR3 DNA reads TGTGCCAGCGGACCAGGGGCTAATCAGCCCCAGCATTTT. Protein: CASGPGANQPQHF.

V usage is TRBV28 and J usage is TRBJ2-7; D is perhaps TRBD1 (5 bases). Germline CDR1 reads MDHEN; CDR2 reads SYDVKM. The CDR3 sequence is 15 residues long. The V end lost 4 bases, the J end lost 6 bases, and 19 bases lay between the germline ends. In nucleotides, the CDR3 is TGTGCCAGCAGTTCCCAGGGCCCAAATGGGCCCGAGCAGTACTTC. Its translation: CASSSQGPNGPEQYF.

This rearrangement joins TRBV19 to TRBJ1-1; 10 positions agree with TRBD1. The J segment lost 0 bases and the V segment lost 5 bases, leaving 6 bases of the junction unmatched. The CDR3 has 16 amino acids. CDR1 and CDR2 (germline): LNHDA, SQIVND (reference sequence). The CDR3 here is CASSPTGGGVNTEAFF. CDR3 coding DNA: TGTGCCAGTAGTCCGACAGGGGGCGGGGTGAACACTGAAGCTTTCTTT.

The J gene is TRBJ2-5, the V gene TRBV5-1; 7 bases are shared with TRBD2. This CDR3 contains 15 residues. The V and J ends lost 5 bases and 2 bases, in that order; junction bases with no gene match: 9. Germline V gene lookup returns CDR1 SGHRS and CDR2 YFSETQ. The CDR3 bases are TGCGCCAGCAGGAGTTTTCTAGCGGTACAAGAGACCCAGTACTTC. This sequence encodes CASRSFLAVQETQYF.

Only one count was recorded for this clone. The rearrangement links TRBV7-1 to TRBJ1-2, with unresolved D. TRBV7-1 is assigned to the ORF class and has an uncertain function. V shed 4 bases and J shed 7 bases, with 13 bases lying between them. The CDR3 length is 13 residues. The CDR3 nucleotides read TGTGCCAGCAGCTTAGATCCCATGGGTGGCTACACCTTC. It translates to CASSLDPMGGYTF.

The rearrangement joins TRBV6-8 to TRBJ2-5; possible D gene TRBD1, 6 bases. In germline, CDR1 is MNHGY, CDR2 SAAAGT. With 6 bases removed from V and 5 bases from J, the gap between germline ends came to 10 bases. The CDR3 sequence is 12 residues long. CDR3: CASRGGSETQYF. The DNA of the CDR3 is TGTGCCAGCAGAGGGGGTTCGGAGACCCAGTACTTC.

This clone was seen only once. CDR3 region: CSVDFSSGRAVDTQYF. CDR3 coding DNA: TGCAGCGTTGATTTTTCTAGCGGGAGGGCCGTAGATACGCAGTATTTT. The rearrangement links TRBV29-1 to TRBJ2-3; 12 bases align to TRBD2. The length of the CDR3 is 16 residues. V was pared by 3 bases and J by 5 bases, with 9 bases of the junction left unmatched. Germline CDR1 and CDR2: SQVTM and ANQGSEA.

The chain links TRBV5-1 to TRBJ2-1; D call uncertain. Trimming stripped 0 bases from V and 2 bases from J, with 9 bases between. The CDR3 runs to 15 residues. Per the germline V gene, CDR1 is SGHRS and CDR2 is YFSETQ. CDR3 coding DNA: TGCGCCAGCAGCTTGGTGGGTACGGCCTACAATGAGCAGTTCTTC. Its protein is CASSLVGTAYNEQFF.